The clone carrying this T cell receptor (beta chain) was seen a handful of times. Its cognate antigen is unknown. These data are taken from a study of CD8+ T cells in alopecia areata. The study's findings and limits: An increase in clonality over normal scalp was evident in lesional scalp, especially alopecia totalis/universalis. Tissue-resident alphabeta T cells belonging to normal skin likewise get sequenced within scalp specimens.

TCR sequencing used cDNA made by reverse transcription of extracted RNA. Assay used: immunoSEQ multiplex PCR; TCRdb lists only in-frame clones, some missing. Of some 190,000 clones listed, approximately 50% were seen once; the top ten hold over 9%. This sample's treatment: oral pan-JAK inhibitor, 5-10 mg twice daily. Researchers took lesional scalp punch biopsies and peripheral blood from people who were alopecia areata patients. CDR1 is MNHNY and CDR2 is SVGAGI in the germline V gene (reference sequence). The CDR3 length is 15 residues. V lost 5 bases and J lost 3; bases outside the gene matches: 8. The rearrangement links TRBV6-6 to TRBJ2-7; 9 bases fit TRBD1. The specimen was CD8+ T cells sorted from blood, collected at week 52, from a patient treated with tofacitinib. The TCR originated in a human donor with alopecia areata. Here the CDR3 reads CASSRSPDRGYEQYF. The CDR3 region has the DNA TGTGCCAGCAGTCGATCCCCGGACAGGGGCTACGAGCAGTACTTC.